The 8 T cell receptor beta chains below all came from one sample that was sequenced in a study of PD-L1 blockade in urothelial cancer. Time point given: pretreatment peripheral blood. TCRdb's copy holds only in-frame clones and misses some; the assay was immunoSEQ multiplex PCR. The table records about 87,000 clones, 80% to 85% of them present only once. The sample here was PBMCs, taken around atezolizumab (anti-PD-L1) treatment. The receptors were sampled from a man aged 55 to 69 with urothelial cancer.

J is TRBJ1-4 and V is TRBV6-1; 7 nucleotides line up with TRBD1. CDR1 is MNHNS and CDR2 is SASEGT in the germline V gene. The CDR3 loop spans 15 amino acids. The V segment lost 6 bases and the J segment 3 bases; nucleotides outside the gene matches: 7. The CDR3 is CASRAGDRANEKLFF. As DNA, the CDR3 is TGTGCCAGCAGGGCCGGGGACAGAGCTAATGAAAAACTGTTTTTT.

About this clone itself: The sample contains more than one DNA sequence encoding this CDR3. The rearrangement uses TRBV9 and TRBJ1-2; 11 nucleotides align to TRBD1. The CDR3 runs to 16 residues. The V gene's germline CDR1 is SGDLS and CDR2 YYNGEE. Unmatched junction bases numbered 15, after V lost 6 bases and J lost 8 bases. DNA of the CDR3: TGTGCCAGCACCCCGGTAGGGACAGGGGGATTGCGGGGCTACACCTTC. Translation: CASTPVGTGGLRGYTF.

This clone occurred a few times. This CDR3 reads CASSTGTGQPQHF. As DNA, the CDR3 is TGTGCCAGCAGTACAGGGACGGGTCAGCCCCAGCATTTT. This chain uses TRBV28 with TRBJ1-5; TRBD1 is a possible D gene (6 bases). This CDR3 is built from 13 residues. CDR1 is MDHEN and CDR2 is SYDVKM in the germline V gene. V dropped 5 bases and J dropped 6 bases, with 11 bases sitting between them.

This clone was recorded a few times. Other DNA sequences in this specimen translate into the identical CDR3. In nucleotides, the CDR3 is TGTGCCAGCAGCCCAGGACAGCGACAAGAGACCCAGTACTTC. Translated, it gives CASSPGQRQETQYF. The chain employs TRBV7-2 and TRBJ2-5; possibly TRBD1 for D (6 bases). Between the trimmed V and J ends, which lost 5 bases and 2 bases, there was a span of 12 bases. The CDR3 is 14 residues long. The germline V gene has CDR1 SGHTA and CDR2 FQGNSA.

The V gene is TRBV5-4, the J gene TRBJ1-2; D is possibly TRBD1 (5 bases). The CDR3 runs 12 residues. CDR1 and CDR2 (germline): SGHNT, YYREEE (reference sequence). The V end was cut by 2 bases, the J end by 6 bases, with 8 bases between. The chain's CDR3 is CASSFGGDGYTF. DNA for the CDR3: TGTGCCAGCAGCTTCGGGGGGGATGGCTACACCTTC.

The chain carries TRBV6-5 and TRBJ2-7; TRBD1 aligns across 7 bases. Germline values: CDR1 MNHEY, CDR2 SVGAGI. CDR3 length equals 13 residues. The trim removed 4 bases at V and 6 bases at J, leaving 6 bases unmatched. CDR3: CASSFTGVSEQYF. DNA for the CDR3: TGTGCCAGCAGTTTCACAGGGGTTTCCGAGCAGTACTTC.

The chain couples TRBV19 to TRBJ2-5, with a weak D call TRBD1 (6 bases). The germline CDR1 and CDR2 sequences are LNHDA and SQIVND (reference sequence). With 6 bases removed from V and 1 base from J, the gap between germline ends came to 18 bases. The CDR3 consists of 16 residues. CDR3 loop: CASSSWGLGLQETQYF. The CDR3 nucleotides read TGTGCCAGTAGCTCATGGGGGCTCGGCCTCCAAGAGACCCAGTACTTC.

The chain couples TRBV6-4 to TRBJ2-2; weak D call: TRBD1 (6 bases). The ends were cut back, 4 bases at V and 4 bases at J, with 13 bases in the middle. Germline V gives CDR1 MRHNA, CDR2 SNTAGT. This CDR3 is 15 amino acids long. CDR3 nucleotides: TGTGCCAGCAGTGTTTCAGGGGAGCGCACCGGGGAGCTGTTTTTT. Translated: CASSVSGERTGELFF.